This paragraph covers one T cell receptor beta chain sequence. Generated by immunoSEQ multiplex PCR, the TCRdb table keeps only in-frame clones and is missing some. The sample lists roughly 150,000 clones; approximately 94% were seen once. This CDR3 region has 10 residues. Germline V gene lookup returns CDR1 DFQATT and CDR2 SNEGSKA (reference sequence). V lost 5 bases to trimming and J lost 6 bases, with 8 bases between them. This sample stems from a study of OX40 agonist ivuxolimab in advanced cancers. J is TRBJ2-7 and V is TRBV20-1; D is perhaps TRBD1 (6 bases). This material consisted of CD4+ or CD8+ T cells sorted from blood, taken in a trial of the OX40 agonist ivuxolimab. This TCR was sampled from an adult with an advanced solid tumor such as melanoma, head and neck, liver or kidney cancer. CDR3 nucleotides: TGCAGTGCTCACAGGGTCGAGCAGTACTTC. It specifies CSAHRVEQYF.